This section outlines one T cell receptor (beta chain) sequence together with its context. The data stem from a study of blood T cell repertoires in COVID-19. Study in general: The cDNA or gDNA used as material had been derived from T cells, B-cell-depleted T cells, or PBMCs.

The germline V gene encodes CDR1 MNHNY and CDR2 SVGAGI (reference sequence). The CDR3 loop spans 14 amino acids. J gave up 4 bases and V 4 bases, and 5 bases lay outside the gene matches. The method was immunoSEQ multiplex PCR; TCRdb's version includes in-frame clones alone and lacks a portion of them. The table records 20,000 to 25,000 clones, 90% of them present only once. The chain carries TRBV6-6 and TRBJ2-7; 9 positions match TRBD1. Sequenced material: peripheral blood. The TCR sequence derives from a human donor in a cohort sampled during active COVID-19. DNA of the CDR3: TGTGCCAGCAGTTCACAGGGGGCGCTGTACGAGCAGTACTTC. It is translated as CASSSQGALYEQYF.